The source of this T cell receptor (beta chain) is a study of T-cell reconstitution after alpha-beta-depleted transplantation in children. Study findings and constraints: Reported findings indicate that, about two months after transplant, alpha-beta T cells came from several hundred expanded clones, which were derived from non-depleted graft cells. There were some patients whose high TCRbeta diversity at day 60 came from surviving recipient T cells and thymic progenitors.

This clonotype was seen many times. Antigen specificity is unknown. Preparing the TCRbeta library involved the use of unique molecular identifiers. TCRdb independently ran MiXCR on the PCR reads; one entry per CDR3 protein. In the table there are roughly 250,000 distinct CDR3 sequences, 6.5% to 9% of which are singletons. The CDR3 covers 13 residues. Germline V gene sequence: CDR1 PRHDT, CDR2 FYEKMQ (reference sequence). Trimming stripped 5 bases from V and 5 bases from J, with 13 bases between. This rearrangement joins TRBV13 to TRBJ2-7, with D unclear. This clonotype was obtained from a male patient younger than 18 who had a stem cell transplant for acute lymphoblastic leukemia, so the T cells may come from the graft donor. This specimen consisted of PBMCs, mostly from graft donor cells, obtained 180 days after TCRalphabeta/CD19-depleted stem cell transplant. Here the CDR3 reads CASSLPPRDEQYF. The CDR3 bases are TGTGCCAGCAGCCTACCCCCACGCGACGAGCAGTACTTC.